Listed below are T cell receptor beta chains from one sample, sequenced in a study of OX40 agonist ivuxolimab in advanced cancers. Measured with immunoSEQ multiplex PCR; TCRdb has only the in-frame clones, and not every one. The table has 99,000 or so clones, roughly 80% seen once. Material: CD4+ or CD8+ T cells sorted from blood, obtained in a trial of the OX40 agonist ivuxolimab. These receptors all stem from an adult with an advanced solid tumor such as melanoma, head and neck, liver or kidney cancer. CDR3s include the opening cysteine and the closing phenylalanine or tryptophan.

TRBV6-4 | CASSVREFYNEQFF
TRBV27 | CASRSPRLAGYYEQYF
TRBV19 | CASSIDVGSYEQYF
TRBV4-2 | CASSQGPPLAGLNNEQFF
TRBV6-6 | CASGPPTDTQYF
TRBV4-2 | CASSQDRDSPGTQYF
TRBV9 | CASSTGPGQTSPLHF
TRBV9 | CASSVGTGFSEAFF
TRBV2 | CASDRAPGRGLF
TRBV19 | CASSPTVRPGHEQFF
TRBV4-3 | CASSPSGGYGYTF
TRBV5-1 | CASTSSSYNEQFF
TRBV7-9 | CASEVGDDEQYF
TRBV6-5 | CASSYLGSYEQYF
TRBV27 | CASSLWGNQPQHF
TRBV7-3 | CASSFTSLGEQFF
TRBV7-9 | CASSLARQLSSYEQYF
TRBV18 | CASSPQDGPYGYTF
TRBV6-1 | CASSEQGAGVRNGLFF
TRBV5-8 | CASSLGMGPNHHTEAFF
TRBV6-1 | CASSEAHGWTIYF
TRBV4-1 | CASSHILAGVDNEQFF
TRBV18 | CASSLRSVSYEQYF
TRBV15 | CATSRDPSGGPRPQHF
TRBV5-1 | CASRKDFEAFF
TRBV27 | CASSWTVNTEAFF
TRBV19 | CASSPGGRVGEQFF
TRBV7-9 | CASSSLVGSTEAFF